Below, 11 T cell receptor beta chains from the same sample are listed, as sequenced in a study of blood T cell repertoires in COVID-19 (dated by TCRdb to 2019 to 2021). The protocol used for the library was the immunoSEQ multiplex PCR assay. TCRdb stores this immuneACCESS table with in-frame sequences only. Part of the clones is absent; in the studies checked, under half of the shortfall reflects unresolved V genes, and no reason is known for the rest. This sample gives roughly 150,000 clones in total; 80% to 90% of them show up just once. Together, the top ten hold roughly 8.9% of the sample. Sequenced input: peripheral blood. Receptor source: a woman aged 45 to 65 with acute or convalescent COVID-19.

Of note for this clone: Distinct nucleotide sequences in the sample also encode this CDR3. This chain joins TRBV2 and TRBJ2-3; 8 bases line up with TRBD1. The CDR3 extends over 13 amino acids. Trimming at V came to 6 bases and at J to 3 bases, leaving 2 bases not matched to a gene. Germline loops: CDR1 SNHLY, CDR2 FYNNEI. The CDR3 sequence: CASSGQGTDTQYF. Here the CDR3 DNA reads TGTGCCAGCAGCGGACAGGGAACAGATACGCAGTATTTT.

This chain joins TRBV19 and TRBJ2-1, with 16 positions matching TRBD2. V shed 5 bases and J 14 bases; nucleotides not matched to a gene: 9. In germline, CDR1 is LNHDA, CDR2 SQIVND (reference sequence). CDR3 length: 15 amino acids. CDR3 nucleotide sequence: TGTGCCAGTAGTCGATCCGGGACTAGCGGGAGGGCCGAGTTCTTC. This translates into CASSRSGTSGRAEFF.

This clone was seen just once. The chain has TRBV9 and TRBJ2-2; 13 bases fit TRBD2. J gave up 7 bases and V 4 bases, and 4 bases lay outside the gene matches. CDR1 and CDR2 (germline): SGDLS, YYNGEE. CDR3 length equals 15 residues. The DNA of the CDR3 is TGTGCCAGCAGCTGGACTAGCGGGGGTGGCGGGGAGCTGTTTTTT. It encodes CASSWTSGGGGELFF.

Regarding this clone: The sample has other DNA sequences that encode this CDR3 too. V is TRBV11-3 and J is TRBJ2-7; 7 nucleotides match TRBD1. V gave up 3 bases and J gave up 6 bases; unmatched junction bases: 5. The length of the CDR3 is 13 residues. Germline CDR1 SGHNT, CDR2 YENEEA. CDR3 sequence reads: CASSLAGGREQYF. Written as DNA, the CDR3 is TGTGCCAGCAGCTTGGCAGGGGGTCGCGAGCAGTACTTC. The variable domain in full, completed from reference TRBV11-3 and TRBJ2-7, reads EAGVVQSPRYKIIEKKQPVAFWCNPISGHNTLYWYLQNLGQGPELLIRYENEEAVDDSQLPKDRFSAERLKGVDSTLKIQPAELGDSAVYLCASSLAGGREQYFGPGTRLTVT.

The V gene is TRBV12-3 or TRBV12-4, the J gene TRBJ1-4; tentative D call: TRBD1 (6 bases). Trimming took 6 bases from V and 7 from J, leaving 12 bases between them. This CDR3 is 13 amino acids long. CDR3 sequence (DNA): TGTGCCAGCAGCCCAGGGGTCGTTGAAAAACTGTTTTTT. As protein: CASSPGVVEKLFF.

V and J are TRBV4-2 and TRBJ2-1, with a possible D match to TRBD2 (6 bases). This CDR3 has 16 residues. V was pared by 6 bases and J by 1 base, with 16 bases between. Germline-derived CDR1 and CDR2 are LGHNA and YNFKEQ. The CDR3 here is CASRPQAAGSYNEQFF. CDR3 nucleotides: TGTGCCAGCAGACCTCAAGCAGCGGGTTCCTACAATGAGCAGTTCTTC.

Comment on this clone: This same CDR3 is encoded by further DNA sequences in the sample. V usage is TRBV29-1 and J usage is TRBJ1-2; D is perhaps TRBD1 (6 bases). The CDR3 is 12 residues long. Germline CDR1 reads SQVTM; CDR2 reads ANQGSEA. V dropped 4 bases and J dropped 2 bases, with 8 bases sitting between them. The CDR3 region is CSVVQGNYGYTF. DNA of the CDR3: TGCAGCGTTGTACAGGGAAACTATGGCTACACCTTC.

This chain connects TRBV24-1 to TRBJ2-3; 14 nucleotides align to TRBD2. The CDR3 length is 17 residues. V trimming: 4 bases; J trimming: 1 base; junction bases outside the gene matches: 3. Germline-derived CDR1 and CDR2 are KGHDR and SFDVKD. The DNA for the CDR3 is TGTGCCACCAGTGACTCGGGACTAGCGGGAGGCACAGATACGCAGTATTTT. It specifies CATSDSGLAGGTDTQYF.

The chain has TRBV3-1 (or the pseudogene TRBV3-2) and TRBJ2-7; D gene ambiguous. The V gene lost 1 base and the J gene lost 4 bases, with 5 bases spanning the gap. The CDR3 consists of 12 residues. Germline loops: CDR1 LGHDT, CDR2 YNNKEL (reference sequence). The CDR3 nucleotides read TGTGCCAGCAGCCAAGCGGTATACGAGCAGTACTTC. It specifies CASSQAVYEQYF.

The rearrangement links TRBV28 to TRBJ1-1; TRBD1 is a possible D gene (5 bases). The CDR3 length is 18 residues. Per germline, CDR1 MDHEN and CDR2 SYDVKM. With 3 bases removed from V and 1 base from J, the gap between germline ends came to 21 bases. CDR3 DNA sequence: TGTGCCAGCAGTTTTGTATCAGGGCTCCTGGGGTCGAACACTGAAGCTTTCTTT. This encodes CASSFVSGLLGSNTEAFF.

DNA for the CDR3: TGTGCCAGCAGCTTAACGACAGATTCCTACAATGAGCAGTTCTTC. Residues: CASSLTTDSYNEQFF. The V gene is TRBV7-3, the J gene TRBJ2-1; the D gene is possibly TRBD1 (5 bases). The CDR3 is 15 amino acids. Trimming removed 0 bases from V and 1 base from J, with 7 bases in between. Germline V lookup: CDR1 SGHTA, CDR2 FQGTGA.